This T cell receptor (beta chain) derives from a study of T cells after yellow fever vaccination. Generation of TCR cDNA used 5'RACE template switching (which added a universal primer site and UMIs). Using its own MiXCR run on the 5' RACE reads, TCRdb lists one record per CDR3 protein. Counted here are a few hundred thousand distinct CDR3 sequences, 8.1% occurring once; the ten biggest clones make up 17%. Germline loops: CDR1 SGHDT, CDR2 YYEEEE. Trimming cost V 0 bases and J 5 bases, with 3 bases left between them. The CDR3 is 13 residues long. A remark on this clonotype: Its antigen is unidentified. A much larger clone differs by one base, so this may be a read error.

Findings and limits, study-wide: Booster samples showed a return of most primary-vaccination clones (around 96% CD4, approximately 85% CD8). Peak timing came faster in the weaker secondary response, day 5 versus 15.

The source material was PBMCs, sampled about 49 days after the first yellow fever vaccination. This TCR was recovered from a young man who received the YFV17D yellow fever vaccine. This chain connects TRBV5-6 to TRBJ1-6; D gene ambiguous. In nucleotides, the CDR3 is TGTGCCAGCAGCTTGGCGCATAATTCACCCCTCCACTTT. This translates into CASSLAHNSPLHF.